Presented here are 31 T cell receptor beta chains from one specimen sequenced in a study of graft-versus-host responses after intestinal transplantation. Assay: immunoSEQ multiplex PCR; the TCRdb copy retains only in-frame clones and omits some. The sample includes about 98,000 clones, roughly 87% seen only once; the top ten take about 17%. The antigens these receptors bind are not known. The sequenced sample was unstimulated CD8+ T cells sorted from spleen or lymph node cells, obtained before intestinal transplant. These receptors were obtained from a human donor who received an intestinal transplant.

The CDR3 DNA sequence: TGTGCCAGCAGTGAAAGGCGACTAGCGGGGGGGCCGGCAGATACGCAGTATTTT. This encodes CASSERRLAGGPADTQYF. The chain is built from TRBV2 and TRBJ2-3; 14 bases align to TRBD2. J lost 4 bases, V lost 2 bases, and 8 bases had no gene match. CDR3 length: 18 amino acids. The V gene's germline CDR1 is SNHLY and CDR2 FYNNEI.

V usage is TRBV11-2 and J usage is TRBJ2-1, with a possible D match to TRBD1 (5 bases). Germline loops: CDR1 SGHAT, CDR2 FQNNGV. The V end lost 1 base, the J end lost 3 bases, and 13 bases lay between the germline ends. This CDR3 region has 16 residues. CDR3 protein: CASSLGKTVNYNEQFF. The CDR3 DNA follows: TGTGCCAGCAGCTTAGGAAAGACAGTTAACTACAATGAGCAGTTCTTC.

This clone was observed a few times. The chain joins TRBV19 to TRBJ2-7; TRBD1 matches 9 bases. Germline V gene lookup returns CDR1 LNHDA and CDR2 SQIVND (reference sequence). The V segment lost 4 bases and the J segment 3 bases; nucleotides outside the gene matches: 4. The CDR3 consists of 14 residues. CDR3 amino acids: CASSRWTGDYEQYF. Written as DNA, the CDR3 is TGTGCCAGTAGTAGATGGACAGGGGACTACGAGCAGTACTTC.

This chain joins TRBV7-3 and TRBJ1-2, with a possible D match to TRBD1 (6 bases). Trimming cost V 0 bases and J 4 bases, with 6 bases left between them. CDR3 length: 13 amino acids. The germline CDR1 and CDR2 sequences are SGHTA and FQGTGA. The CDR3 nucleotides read TGTGCCAGCAGCTTAACAGGGGGCTATGGCTACACCTTC. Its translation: CASSLTGGYGYTF.

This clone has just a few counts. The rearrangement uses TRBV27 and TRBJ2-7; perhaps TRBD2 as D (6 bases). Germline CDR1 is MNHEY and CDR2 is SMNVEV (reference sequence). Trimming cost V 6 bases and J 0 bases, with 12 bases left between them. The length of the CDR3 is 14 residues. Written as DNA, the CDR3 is TGTGCCAGCAGGGGGGACTTCCCCTCCTACGAGCAGTACTTC. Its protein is CASRGDFPSYEQYF.

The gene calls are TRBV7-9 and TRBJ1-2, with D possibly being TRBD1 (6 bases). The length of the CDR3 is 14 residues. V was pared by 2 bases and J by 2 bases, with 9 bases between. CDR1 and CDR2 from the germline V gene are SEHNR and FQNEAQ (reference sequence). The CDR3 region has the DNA TGTGCCAGCAGCTTATCAGGGGCCAACTATGGCTACACCTTC. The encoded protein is CASSLSGANYGYTF.

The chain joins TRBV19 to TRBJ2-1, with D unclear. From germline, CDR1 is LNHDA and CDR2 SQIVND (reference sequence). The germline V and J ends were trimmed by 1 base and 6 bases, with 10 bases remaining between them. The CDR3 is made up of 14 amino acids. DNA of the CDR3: TGTGCCAGTAGTATAGGAGGTCTTTTCAATGAGCAGTTCTTC. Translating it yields CASSIGGLFNEQFF.

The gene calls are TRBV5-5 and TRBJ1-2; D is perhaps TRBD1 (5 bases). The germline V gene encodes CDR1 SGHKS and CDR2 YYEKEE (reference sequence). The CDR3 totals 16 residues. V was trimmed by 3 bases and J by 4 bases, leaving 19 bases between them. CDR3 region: CASSSLGGKDTYGYTF. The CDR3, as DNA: TGTGCCAGCAGCTCCTTGGGGGGAAAGGATACCTATGGCTACACCTTC.

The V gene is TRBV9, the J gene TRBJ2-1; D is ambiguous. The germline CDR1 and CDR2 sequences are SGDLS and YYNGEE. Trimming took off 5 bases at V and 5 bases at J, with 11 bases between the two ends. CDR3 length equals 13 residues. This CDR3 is CASSEDTNNEQFF. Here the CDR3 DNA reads TGTGCCAGCAGTGAAGACACCAACAATGAGCAGTTCTTC.

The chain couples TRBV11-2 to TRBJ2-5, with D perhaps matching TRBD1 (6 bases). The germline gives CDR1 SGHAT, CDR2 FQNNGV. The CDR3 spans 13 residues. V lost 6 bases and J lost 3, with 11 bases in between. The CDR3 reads CASRPGVKETQYF. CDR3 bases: TGTGCCAGCAGGCCAGGGGTCAAAGAGACCCAGTACTTC. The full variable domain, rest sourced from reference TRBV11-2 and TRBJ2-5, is EAGVAQSPRYKIIEKRQSVAFWCNPISGHATLYWYQQILGQGPKLLIQFQNNGVVDDSQLPKDRFSAERLKGVDSTLKIQPAKLEDSAVYLCASRPGVKETQYFGPGTRLLVL.

This chain's CDR3 is CASSLGDRLPNADTQYF. The DNA of the CDR3 is TGTGCCAGCAGCTTGGGGGACCGACTACCTAACGCAGATACGCAGTATTTT. This rearrangement joins TRBV5-6 to TRBJ2-3; D possibly uses TRBD1 or TRBD2 (5 bases each). CDR3 length equals 17 residues. Germline V gives CDR1 SGHDT, CDR2 YYEEEE. V was trimmed by 0 bases and J by 4 bases, leaving 18 bases between them.

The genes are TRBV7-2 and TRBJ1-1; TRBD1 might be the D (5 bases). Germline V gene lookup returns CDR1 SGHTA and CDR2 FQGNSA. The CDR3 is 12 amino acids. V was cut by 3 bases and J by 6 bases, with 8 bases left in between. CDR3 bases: TGTGCCAGCAGCTTTGGGGGGGCTGAAGCTTTCTTT. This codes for CASSFGGAEAFF.

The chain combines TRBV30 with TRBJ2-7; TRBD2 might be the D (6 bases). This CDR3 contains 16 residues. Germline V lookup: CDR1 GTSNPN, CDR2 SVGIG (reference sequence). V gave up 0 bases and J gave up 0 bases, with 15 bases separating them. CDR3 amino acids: CAWSVETGVFSYEQYF. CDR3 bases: TGTGCCTGGAGTGTAGAGACGGGAGTGTTCTCCTACGAGCAGTACTTC.

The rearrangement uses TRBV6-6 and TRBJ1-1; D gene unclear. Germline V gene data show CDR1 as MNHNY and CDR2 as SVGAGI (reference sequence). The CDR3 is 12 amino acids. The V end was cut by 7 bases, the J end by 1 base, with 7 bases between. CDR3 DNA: TGTGCCAGCAAGGGAGGGAACACTGAAGCTTTCTTT. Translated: CASKGGNTEAFF.

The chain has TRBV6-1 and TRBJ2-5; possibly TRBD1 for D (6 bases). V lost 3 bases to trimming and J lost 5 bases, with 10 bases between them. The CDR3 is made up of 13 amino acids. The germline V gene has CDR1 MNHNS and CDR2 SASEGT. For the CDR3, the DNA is TGTGCCAGCAGTGACAGGGGACGGGAGACCCAGTACTTC. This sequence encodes CASSDRGRETQYF.

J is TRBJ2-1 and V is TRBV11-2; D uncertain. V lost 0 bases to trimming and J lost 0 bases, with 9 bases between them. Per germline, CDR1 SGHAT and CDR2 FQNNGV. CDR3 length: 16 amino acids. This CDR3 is CASSLDPLGSYNEQFF. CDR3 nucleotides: TGTGCCAGCAGCTTAGATCCCCTAGGCTCCTACAATGAGCAGTTCTTC.

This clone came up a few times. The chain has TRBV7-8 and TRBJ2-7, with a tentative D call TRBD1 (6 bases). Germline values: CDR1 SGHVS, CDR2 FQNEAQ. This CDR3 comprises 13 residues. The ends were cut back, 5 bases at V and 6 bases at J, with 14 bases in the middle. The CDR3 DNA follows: TGTGCCAGCAGCCGGGATCTAGGGGGCGAGCAGTACTTC. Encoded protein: CASSRDLGGEQYF.

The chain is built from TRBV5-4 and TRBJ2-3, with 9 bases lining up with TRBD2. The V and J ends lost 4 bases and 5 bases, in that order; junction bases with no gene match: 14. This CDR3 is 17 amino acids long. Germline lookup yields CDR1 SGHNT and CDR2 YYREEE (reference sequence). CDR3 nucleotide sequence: TGTGCCAGCAGCGGGGTTCTGCGGGGGGGCGGTATAGATACGCAGTATTTT. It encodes CASSGVLRGGGIDTQYF.

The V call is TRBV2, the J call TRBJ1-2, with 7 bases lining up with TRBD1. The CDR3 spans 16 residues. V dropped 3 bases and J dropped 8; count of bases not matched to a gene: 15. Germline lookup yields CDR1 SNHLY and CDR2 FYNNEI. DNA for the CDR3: TGTGCCAGCAGTGACTCCCCGTTTTGGGACAGTGAAGGCTACACCTTC. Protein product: CASSDSPFWDSEGYTF.

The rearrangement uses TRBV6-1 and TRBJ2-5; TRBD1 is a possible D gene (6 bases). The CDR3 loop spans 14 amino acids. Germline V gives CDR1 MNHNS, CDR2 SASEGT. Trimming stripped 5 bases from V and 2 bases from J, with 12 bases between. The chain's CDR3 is CASSQPGQQETQYF. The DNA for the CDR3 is TGTGCCAGCAGTCAACCCGGACAGCAAGAGACCCAGTACTTC.

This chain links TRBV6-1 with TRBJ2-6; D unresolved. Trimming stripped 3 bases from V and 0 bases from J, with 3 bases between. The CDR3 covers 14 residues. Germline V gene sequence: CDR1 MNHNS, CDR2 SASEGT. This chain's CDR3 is CASSDNSGANVLTF. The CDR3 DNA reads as TGTGCCAGCAGTGACAACTCTGGGGCCAACGTCCTGACTTTC.

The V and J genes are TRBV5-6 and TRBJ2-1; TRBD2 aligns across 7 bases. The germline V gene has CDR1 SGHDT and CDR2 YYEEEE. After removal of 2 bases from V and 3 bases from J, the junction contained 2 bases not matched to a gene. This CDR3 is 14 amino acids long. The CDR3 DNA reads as TGTGCCAGCAGCTTAAGCGGGAACTACAATGAGCAGTTCTTC. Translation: CASSLSGNYNEQFF.

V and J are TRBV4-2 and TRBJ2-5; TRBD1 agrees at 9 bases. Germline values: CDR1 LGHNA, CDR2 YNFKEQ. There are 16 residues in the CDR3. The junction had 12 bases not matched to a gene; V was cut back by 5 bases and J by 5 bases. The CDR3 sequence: CASSFYEQGASETQYF. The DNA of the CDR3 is TGTGCCAGCAGCTTCTATGAACAGGGGGCGAGCGAGACCCAGTACTTC.

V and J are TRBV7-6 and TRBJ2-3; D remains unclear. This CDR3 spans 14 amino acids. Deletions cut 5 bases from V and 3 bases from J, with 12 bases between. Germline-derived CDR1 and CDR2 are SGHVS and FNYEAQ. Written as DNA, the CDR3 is TGTGCCAGCAGCCTAGTTCCTATGACAGATACGCAGTATTTT. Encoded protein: CASSLVPMTDTQYF.

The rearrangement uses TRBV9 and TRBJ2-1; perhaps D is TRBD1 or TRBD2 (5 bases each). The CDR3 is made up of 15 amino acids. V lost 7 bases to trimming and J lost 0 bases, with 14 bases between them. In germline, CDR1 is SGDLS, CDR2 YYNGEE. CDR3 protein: CASGDGRSSYNEQFF. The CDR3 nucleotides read TGTGCCAGCGGGGACGGGCGAAGCTCCTACAATGAGCAGTTCTTC.

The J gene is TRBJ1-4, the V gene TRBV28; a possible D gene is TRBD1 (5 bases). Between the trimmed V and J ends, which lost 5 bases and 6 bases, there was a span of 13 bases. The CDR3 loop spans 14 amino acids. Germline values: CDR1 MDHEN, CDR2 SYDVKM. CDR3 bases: TGTGCCAGCAGTCCGACGGCGGGGGATGAAAAACTGTTTTTT. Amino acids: CASSPTAGDEKLFF. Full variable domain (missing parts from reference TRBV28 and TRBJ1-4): DVKVTQSSRYLVKRTGEKVFLECVQDMDHENMFWYRQDPGLGLRLIYFSYDVKMKEKGDIPEGYSVSREKKERFSLILESASTNQTSMYLCASSPTAGDEKLFFGSGTQLSVL.

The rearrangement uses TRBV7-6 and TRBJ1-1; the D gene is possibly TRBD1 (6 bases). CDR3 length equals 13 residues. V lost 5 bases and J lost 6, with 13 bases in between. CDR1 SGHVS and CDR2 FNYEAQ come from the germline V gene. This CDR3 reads CASSRGGSPEAFF. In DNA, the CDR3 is TGTGCCAGCAGCAGGGGGGGTTCGCCTGAAGCTTTCTTT.

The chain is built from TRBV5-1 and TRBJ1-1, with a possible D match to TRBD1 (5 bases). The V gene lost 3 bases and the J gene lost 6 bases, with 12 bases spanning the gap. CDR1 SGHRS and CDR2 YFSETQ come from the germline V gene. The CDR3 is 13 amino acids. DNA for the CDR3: TGCGCCAGCAGCTCTCCGGGGGGACCTGAAGCTTTCTTT. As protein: CASSSPGGPEAFF.

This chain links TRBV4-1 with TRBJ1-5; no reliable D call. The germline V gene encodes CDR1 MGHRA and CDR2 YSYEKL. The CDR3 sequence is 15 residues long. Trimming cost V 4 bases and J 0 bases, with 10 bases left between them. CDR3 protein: CASSLEYVSNQPQHF. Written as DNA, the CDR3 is TGCGCCAGCAGCCTCGAATACGTTAGCAATCAGCCCCAGCATTTT.

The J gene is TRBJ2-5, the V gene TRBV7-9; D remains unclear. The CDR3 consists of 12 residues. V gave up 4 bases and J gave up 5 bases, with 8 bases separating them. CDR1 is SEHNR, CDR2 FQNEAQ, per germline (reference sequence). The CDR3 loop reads CASSSSWETQYF. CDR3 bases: TGTGCCAGCAGCTCGTCTTGGGAGACCCAGTACTTC.

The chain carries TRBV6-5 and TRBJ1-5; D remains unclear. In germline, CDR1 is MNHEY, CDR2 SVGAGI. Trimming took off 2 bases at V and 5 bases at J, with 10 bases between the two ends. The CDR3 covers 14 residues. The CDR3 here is CASSYRRWDQPQHF. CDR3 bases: TGTGCCAGCAGTTACCGGAGGTGGGATCAGCCCCAGCATTTT.